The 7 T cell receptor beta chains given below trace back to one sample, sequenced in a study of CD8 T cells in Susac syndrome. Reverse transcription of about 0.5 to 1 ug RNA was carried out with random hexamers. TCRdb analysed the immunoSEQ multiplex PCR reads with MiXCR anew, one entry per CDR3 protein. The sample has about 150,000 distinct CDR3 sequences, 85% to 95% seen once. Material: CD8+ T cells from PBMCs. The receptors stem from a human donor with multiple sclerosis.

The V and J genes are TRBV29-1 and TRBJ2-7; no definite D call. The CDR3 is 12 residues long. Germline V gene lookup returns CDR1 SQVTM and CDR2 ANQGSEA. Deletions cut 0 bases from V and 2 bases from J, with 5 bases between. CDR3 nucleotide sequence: TGCAGCGTTGAAGACAAGACCTACGAGCAGTACTTC. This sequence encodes CSVEDKTYEQYF.

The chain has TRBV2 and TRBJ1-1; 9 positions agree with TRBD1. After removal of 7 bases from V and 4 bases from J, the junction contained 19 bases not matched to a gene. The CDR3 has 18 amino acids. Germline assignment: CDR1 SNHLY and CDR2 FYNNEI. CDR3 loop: CASKIVSGTGNIPTEAFF. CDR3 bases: TGTGCCAGCAAAATAGTCTCCGGGACAGGGAATATACCCACTGAAGCTTTCTTT.

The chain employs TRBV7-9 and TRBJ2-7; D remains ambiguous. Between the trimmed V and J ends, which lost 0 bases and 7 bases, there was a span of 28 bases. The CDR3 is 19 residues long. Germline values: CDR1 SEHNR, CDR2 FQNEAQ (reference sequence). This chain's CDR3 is CASSLAAPSVESPFWEQYF. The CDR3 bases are TGTGCCAGCAGCTTAGCAGCCCCTTCGGTAGAGAGCCCTTTTTGGGAGCAGTACTTC.

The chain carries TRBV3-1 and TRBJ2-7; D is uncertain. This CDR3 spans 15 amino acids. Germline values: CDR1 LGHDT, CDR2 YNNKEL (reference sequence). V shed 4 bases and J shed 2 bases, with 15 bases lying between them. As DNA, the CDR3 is TGTGCCAGCAGCCCCCAGGTGGGGTCCGCCTACGAGCAGTACTTC. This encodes CASSPQVGSAYEQYF.

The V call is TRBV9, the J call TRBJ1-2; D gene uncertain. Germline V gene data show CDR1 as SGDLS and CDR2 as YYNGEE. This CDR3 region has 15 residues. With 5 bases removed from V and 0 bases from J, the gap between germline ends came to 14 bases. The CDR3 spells CASSEGVAANYGYTF. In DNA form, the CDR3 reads TGTGCCAGCAGTGAGGGAGTCGCGGCTAACTATGGCTACACCTTC.

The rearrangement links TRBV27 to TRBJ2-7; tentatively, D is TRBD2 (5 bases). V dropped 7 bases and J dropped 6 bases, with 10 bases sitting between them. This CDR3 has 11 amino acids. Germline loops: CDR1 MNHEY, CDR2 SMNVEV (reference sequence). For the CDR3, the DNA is TGTGCCAGCACCTCACGGGGCGAGCAGTACTTC. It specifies CASTSRGEQYF.

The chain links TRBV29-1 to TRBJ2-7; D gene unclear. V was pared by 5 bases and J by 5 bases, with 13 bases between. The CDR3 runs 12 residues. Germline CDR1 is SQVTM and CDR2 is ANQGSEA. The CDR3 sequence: CSVLAAPDEQYF. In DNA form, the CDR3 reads TGCAGCGTTTTGGCAGCGCCGGACGAGCAGTACTTC.